Listed here are 22 T cell receptor beta chains from one sample, sequenced in a study of blood T cell repertoires in COVID-19. The data were produced by immunoSEQ multiplex PCR, yet TCRdb's version contains in-frame clones alone and is incomplete. Altogether tens of thousands of clones are present, 91% being singletons, with the ten largest covering 1.9%. Sequencing was carried out using peripheral blood. The source is a woman in her forties or fifties in a cohort sampled during active COVID-19.

The V gene is TRBV5-6, the J gene TRBJ2-5; 8 nucleotides agree with TRBD1. The V and J ends lost 4 bases and 1 base, in that order; junction bases with no gene match: 9. The CDR3 totals 16 residues. Germline values: CDR1 SGHDT, CDR2 YYEEEE. CDR3: CASSLGQGLVQETQYF. The CDR3, as DNA: TGTGCCAGCAGCCTCGGACAGGGCCTGGTCCAAGAGACCCAGTACTTC.

The chain uses TRBV28 and TRBJ1-2; tentative D call: TRBD1 (6 bases). The germline V gene encodes CDR1 MDHEN and CDR2 SYDVKM. V dropped 6 bases and J dropped 3 bases, with 14 bases sitting between them. The CDR3 loop spans 14 amino acids. The DNA of the CDR3 is TGTGCCAGCAGCCTAAGGGGGACATACTATGGCTACACCTTC. As protein: CASSLRGTYYGYTF.

The chain joins TRBV7-2 to TRBJ2-1; 7 bases agree with TRBD2. This CDR3 is built from 16 residues. Germline V lookup: CDR1 SGHTA, CDR2 FQGNSA. After removal of 2 bases from V and 0 bases from J, the junction contained 4 bases not matched to a gene. This chain's CDR3 is CASSLLGGSSYNEQFF. Here the CDR3 DNA reads TGTGCCAGCAGCTTATTGGGGGGGAGCTCCTACAATGAGCAGTTCTTC.

V and J are TRBV14 and TRBJ1-1; 9 bases agree with TRBD1. The CDR3 contains 14 residues. The J segment lost 4 bases and the V segment lost 4 bases, leaving 4 bases of the junction unmatched. Germline V gene data show CDR1 as SGHDN and CDR2 as FVKESK. The CDR3 DNA is TGTGCCAGCAGCCCACAGGGGGCCGGCACTGAAGCTTTCTTT. Protein: CASSPQGAGTEAFF.

Only a few counts were recorded for this clone. The chain is built from TRBV9 and TRBJ2-1; the match to TRBD2 covers 9 bases. Germline CDR1 is SGDLS and CDR2 is YYNGEE. The CDR3 is 17 residues long. The trim removed 0 bases at V and 12 bases at J, leaving 16 bases unmatched. The CDR3 DNA reads TGTGCCAGCAGCGTAGGCCTAGCGGGAAGGGCCTATGAGGGGCAGTTCTTC. Its translation is CASSVGLAGRAYEGQFF.

The genes are TRBV11-2 and TRBJ1-1; D possibly corresponds to TRBD1 (5 bases). V lost 0 bases to trimming and J lost 3 bases, with 20 bases between them. The CDR3 sequence is 18 residues long. Germline loops: CDR1 SGHAT, CDR2 FQNNGV. Here the CDR3 DNA reads TGTGCCAGCAGCTTAGATTTCCAGGGTGCAGGGAAAGACACTGAAGCTTTCTTT. It encodes CASSLDFQGAGKDTEAFF.

V and J are TRBV21-1 and TRBJ1-6; the D segment call TRBD1 is taken from the table without a DNA check. TRBV21-1 is given as a pseudogene. The CDR3 is 14 residues long. Here the CDR3 reads CASRPGQCNSPLHF. DNA of the CDR3: TGTGCCAGCAGGCCGGGACAATGTAATTCACCCCTCCACTTT.

Here the CDR3 reads CASSVGTVASGGANVLTF. As DNA, the CDR3 is TGTGCCAGCAGCGTAGGTACAGTTGCCTCAGGTGGGGCCAACGTCCTGACTTTC. The chain has TRBV9 and TRBJ2-6; no firm D call. The CDR3 covers 18 residues. Trimming removed 0 bases from V and 3 bases from J, with 16 bases in between. Per germline, CDR1 SGDLS and CDR2 YYNGEE.

The J gene is TRBJ2-1, the V gene TRBV2; TRBD1 matches 7 bases. The length of the CDR3 is 14 residues. V dropped 8 bases and J dropped 0; count of bases not matched to a gene: 4. Germline CDR1 is SNHLY and CDR2 is FYNNEI. The CDR3 DNA reads TGTGCCAGCGGTCGGGACAGCTCCTACAATGAGCAGTTCTTC. Translating gives CASGRDSSYNEQFF.

This CDR3 reads CSASIQTGNQPQHF. The CDR3 DNA sequence: TGCAGTGCTAGTATTCAGACAGGCAATCAGCCCCAGCATTTT. The genes are TRBV20-1 and TRBJ1-5, with D maybe TRBD1 (5 bases). V gave up 3 bases and J gave up 2 bases, with 11 bases separating them. The length of the CDR3 is 14 residues. The V gene's germline CDR1 is DFQATT and CDR2 SNEGSKA (reference sequence).

The chain couples TRBV12-3 or TRBV12-4 to TRBJ2-5, with TRBD1 as a possible D gene (5 bases). Trimming took off 6 bases at V and 7 bases at J, with 15 bases between the two ends. The CDR3 covers 13 residues. CDR3 sequence (DNA): TGTGCCAGCAGCCAGGGTTTTGAAAGGACCCAGTACTTC. Translated: CASSQGFERTQYF.

The chain is built from TRBV27 and TRBJ2-3; maybe TRBD1 (6 bases). The CDR3 has 14 amino acids. Trimming left V 2 bases short and J 1 base short, with 7 bases between. Germline CDR1 reads MNHEY; CDR2 reads SMNVEV (reference sequence). The CDR3 is CASSLPGGTDTQYF. Here the CDR3 DNA reads TGTGCCAGCAGTTTACCAGGGGGCACAGATACGCAGTATTTT.

The rearrangement joins TRBV6-5 to TRBJ2-7, with D tentatively TRBD1 (6 bases). The germline gives CDR1 MNHEY, CDR2 SVGAGI. The V end lost 8 bases, the J end lost 0 bases, and 8 bases lay between the germline ends. The CDR3 is made up of 12 amino acids. The CDR3 nucleotides are TGTGCCAGCTGGGACATCTCCTACGAGCAGTACTTC. This encodes CASWDISYEQYF.

The V and J genes are TRBV24-1 and TRBJ2-3; 9 bases match TRBD1. The CDR3 totals 16 residues. Germline V gene data show CDR1 as KGHDR and CDR2 as SFDVKD. V was pared by 4 bases and J by 4 bases, with 8 bases of the junction left unmatched. DNA for the CDR3: TGTGCCACCAGTGACGCCGGGACAGGGTCGGCAGATACGCAGTATTTT. This encodes CATSDAGTGSADTQYF.

This chain connects TRBV5-1 to TRBJ2-3, with a possible D match to TRBD2 (5 bases). V shed 4 bases and J shed 6 bases, with 24 bases lying between them. The germline gives CDR1 SGHRS, CDR2 YFSETQ. The CDR3 length is 17 residues. The DNA for the CDR3 is TGCGCCAGCAGCCCGAGAGCGACTACCGGGCGCCCGGATACGCAGTATTTT. Translated: CASSPRATTGRPDTQYF. Full variable domain (missing parts from reference TRBV5-1 and TRBJ2-3): KAGVTQTPRYLIKTRGQQVTLSCSPISGHRSVSWYQQTPGQGLQFLFEYFSETQRNKGNFPGRFSGRQFSNSRSEMNVSTLELGDSALYLCASSPRATTGRPDTQYFGPGTRLTVL.

The J gene is TRBJ2-3, the V gene TRBV9, with TRBD2 identical over 10 bases. Trimming at V came to 3 bases and at J to 5 bases, leaving 6 bases not matched to a gene. The CDR3 loop spans 15 amino acids. Germline lookup yields CDR1 SGDLS and CDR2 YYNGEE. The CDR3 DNA is TGTGCCAGCAGCGCGGGACTAGCGAGGAAAGATACGCAGTATTTT. Protein product: CASSAGLARKDTQYF.

This chain joins TRBV20-1 and TRBJ2-1; 7 bases line up with TRBD2. The CDR3 runs to 12 residues. The V gene's germline CDR1 is DFQATT and CDR2 SNEGSKA (reference sequence). J lost 6 bases, V lost 3 bases, and 2 bases had no gene match. Written as DNA, the CDR3 is TGCAGTGCTAGTGCGGGGGTCAATGAGCAGTTCTTC. It codes for CSASAGVNEQFF.

This chain connects TRBV7-9 to TRBJ1-1, with 8 bases aligning to TRBD1. CDR1 SEHNR and CDR2 FQNEAQ come from the germline V gene (reference sequence). Trimming removed 5 bases from V and 3 bases from J; junction bases left unmatched: 8. The CDR3 extends over 15 amino acids. The CDR3 coding sequence is TGTGCCAGCAGCGATCCCGGACAGGGTGACACTGAAGCTTTCTTT. Protein product: CASSDPGQGDTEAFF. Complete variable domain (other parts from reference TRBV7-9 and TRBJ1-1): DTGVSQNPRHKITKRGQNVTFRCDPISEHNRLYWYRQTLGQGPEFLTYFQNEAQLEKSRLLSDRFSAERPKGSFSTLEIQRTEQGDSAMYLCASSDPGQGDTEAFFGQGTRLTVV.

CDR3 protein: CASSLSRANTEAFF. The CDR3 DNA reads TGTGCCAGCAGCTTAAGCAGGGCGAACACTGAAGCTTTCTTT. The chain joins TRBV7-2 to TRBJ1-1; tentatively, D is TRBD1 (5 bases). Looked up from germline, CDR1 is SGHTA and CDR2 is FQGNSA. V lost 2 bases and J lost 1, with 8 bases in between. The CDR3 has 14 amino acids. The whole variable domain, remainder taken from reference TRBV7-2 and TRBJ1-1, is GAGVSQSPSNKVTEKGKDVELRCDPISGHTALYWYRQSLGQGLEFLIYFQGNSAPDKSGLPSDRFSAERTGGSVSTLTIQRTQQEDSAVYLCASSLSRANTEAFFGQGTRLTVV.

A single count supports this clone. The chain employs TRBV18 and TRBJ2-3, with 14 bases aligning to TRBD2. CDR1 and CDR2 from the germline V gene are KGHSH and LQKENI. The CDR3 is made up of 16 amino acids. The ends lost 4 bases at V and 4 bases at J; junction bases unmatched: 4. The CDR3 loop is CASSLLGLAGADTQYF. Here the CDR3 DNA reads TGTGCCAGCTCACTTCTGGGACTAGCGGGGGCAGATACGCAGTATTTT. Full variable domain (outside the CDR3, taken from reference TRBV18 and TRBJ2-3): NAGVMQNPRHLVRRRGQEARLRCSPMKGHSHVYWYRQLPEEGLKFMVYLQKENIIDESGMPKERFSAEFPKEGPSILRIQQVVRGDSAAYFCASSLLGLAGADTQYFGPGTRLTVL.

The chain employs TRBV5-1 and TRBJ1-2; 11 bases align to TRBD1. CDR1 is SGHRS and CDR2 is YFSETQ in the germline V gene. The CDR3 has 14 amino acids. The junction had 2 bases not matched to a gene; V was cut back by 5 bases and J by 2 bases. This CDR3 is CASSGTGGNYGYTF. CDR3 DNA: TGCGCCAGCAGTGGGACAGGGGGGAACTATGGCTACACCTTC.

The DNA for the CDR3 is TGTGCCACCAGTGATCCCACCAGGGGCACCGGGGAGCTGTTTTTT. It codes for CATSDPTRGTGELFF. V gene TRBV24-1 combines with J gene TRBJ2-2; D may be TRBD1 (6 bases). Per germline, CDR1 KGHDR and CDR2 SFDVKD. This CDR3 has 15 residues. The V end lost 3 bases, the J end lost 4 bases, and 11 bases lay between the germline ends.